The 26 T cell receptor beta chains below were found in one sample sequenced in a study of CD8 T cells in ankylosing spondylitis. TCRdb used MiXCR to reprocess the 5' RACE reads, holding one entry per CDR3 protein. The sample holds about 240,000 distinct CDR3 sequences, roughly 10% seen once. Sequencing was performed on blood, either unsorted or a sorted T cell fraction (not recorded which). The receptors were sampled from a male donor with ankylosing spondylitis or in good health (not recorded which).

This clonotype has only a few counts. The V call is TRBV5-5, the J call TRBJ1-3; no firm D call. The CDR3 extends over 18 amino acids. CDR1 is SGHKS and CDR2 is YYEKEE in the germline V gene (reference sequence). With 2 bases removed from V and 0 bases from J, the gap between germline ends came to 18 bases. The CDR3, as DNA: TGTGCCAGCAGCTTTTTCCTAGTTACGCGGAGCTCTGGAAACACCATATATTTT. The encoded protein is CASSFFLVTRSSGNTIYF.

This clonotype came up many times. This sequence joins TRBV6-1 and TRBJ1-1; 8 bases line up with TRBD1. This CDR3 region has 15 residues. Trimming at V came to 7 bases and at J to 3 bases, leaving 10 bases not matched to a gene. Germline values: CDR1 MNHNS, CDR2 SASEGT. CDR3 residues: CASNPRTGKDTEAFF. The CDR3, as DNA: TGTGCCAGCAACCCCCGGACAGGGAAAGACACTGAAGCTTTCTTT.

A note on this clonotype: This may be a read error: a much more frequent sequence differs by one nucleotide. The V and J genes are TRBV12-3 or TRBV12-4 and TRBJ2-7; D call uncertain. The CDR3 loop spans 13 amino acids. The CDR3 coding sequence is TGTACCAGCGCTACTGCCCGTTCCTACGAGCAGTACTTC. Amino acid sequence: CTSATARSYEQYF.

The sample holds many counts of this clonotype. The V and J genes are TRBV9 and TRBJ2-3; the D gene is possibly TRBD2 (6 bases). Trimming took 4 bases from V and 0 from J, leaving 12 bases between them. The CDR3 has 15 amino acids. The V gene's germline CDR1 is SGDLS and CDR2 YYNGEE. The CDR3 sequence is CASSPGLFSTDTQYF. The CDR3 nucleotides are TGTGCCAGCAGCCCGGGACTGTTTAGCACAGATACGCAGTATTTT.

The chain recombines TRBV6-5 with TRBJ1-2, with TRBD1 matching over 7 bases. J was trimmed by 1 base and V by 0 bases; bases with no gene match: 5. Germline V CDR1 and CDR2: MNHEY, SVGAGI. The CDR3 consists of 16 residues. The CDR3 coding sequence is TGTGCCAGCAGTTACTCTAGGGGACAGCATAACTATGGCTACACCTTC. It is translated as CASSYSRGQHNYGYTF.

This clonotype was seen ten or more times. The chain recombines TRBV20-1 with TRBJ2-7; tentative D call: TRBD1 (5 bases). CDR3 size: 12 residues. The germline gives CDR1 DFQATT, CDR2 SNEGSKA (reference sequence). V lost 0 bases to trimming and J lost 5 bases, with 8 bases between them. The CDR3 is CSARDQGHEQYF. CDR3 DNA sequence: TGCAGTGCTAGAGATCAGGGCCACGAGCAGTACTTC.

The table lists this clonotype with many counts. V and J are TRBV7-6 and TRBJ1-1; TRBD1 matches at 9 bases. The germline V gene has CDR1 SGHVS and CDR2 FNYEAQ. The trim removed 4 bases at V and 0 bases at J, leaving 9 bases unmatched. The CDR3 has 17 amino acids. The CDR3 nucleotides read TGTGCCAGCAGCTCCGGGACAGGGAGTTTCGTGAACACTGAAGCTTTCTTT. Translated: CASSSGTGSFVNTEAFF.

This clonotype turned up a few times. V usage is TRBV11-2 and J usage is TRBJ2-2; D not resolved. CDR3 size: 14 residues. Germline loops: CDR1 SGHAT, CDR2 FQNNGV. V lost 7 bases to trimming and J lost 2 bases, with 11 bases between them. Written as DNA, the CDR3 is TGTGCCAGCACCTACAACCGAAACACCGGGGAGCTGTTTTTT. Translated, it gives CASTYNRNTGELFF.

There are a few counts of this clonotype. The rearrangement uses TRBV2 and TRBJ1-2; D not resolved. This CDR3 has 14 amino acids. Germline CDR1 and CDR2: SNHLY and FYNNEI. V was shortened by 6 bases and J by 2 bases, with 13 bases between the two germline ends. Written as DNA, the CDR3 is TGTGCCAGCAGGGTCTCAGGCATCAACTATGGCTACACCTTC. Protein product: CASRVSGINYGYTF.

In this sample, this clonotype turned up many times. CDR3 sequence: CASTSDRENEQFF. CDR3 bases: TGTGCCAGCACCTCTGACAGGGAAAATGAGCAGTTCTTC. The chain recombines TRBV12-3 or TRBV12-4 with TRBJ2-1; 7 nucleotides line up with TRBD1. The CDR3 has 13 amino acids. The V segment lost 7 bases and the J segment 7 bases; nucleotides outside the gene matches: 7.

This clonotype was detected many times. This chain uses TRBV5-1 with TRBJ2-2, with a weak D call TRBD2 (6 bases). V was pared by 3 bases and J by 4 bases, with 10 bases between. The CDR3 consists of 14 residues. Germline lookup yields CDR1 SGHRS and CDR2 YFSETQ. The CDR3 here is CASSSGAPTGELFF. CDR3 nucleotide sequence: TGCGCCAGCAGCTCGGGAGCACCCACCGGGGAGCTGTTTTTT.

This clonotype was counted many times. The chain has TRBV10-3 and TRBJ2-7; D unresolved. This CDR3 is 13 amino acids long. The germline V and J ends were trimmed by 0 bases and 4 bases, with 7 bases remaining between them. Looked up from germline, CDR1 is ENHRY and CDR2 is SYGVKD. The CDR3 nucleotides are TGTGCCATCAGTGAGTCGCAGCTGTACGAGCAGTACTTC. Translated: CAISESQLYEQYF.

This chain connects TRBV28 to TRBJ2-5; D is uncertain. CDR3 length: 15 amino acids. Trimming took 6 bases from V and 1 from J, leaving 15 bases between them. CDR1 MDHEN and CDR2 SYDVKM come from the germline V gene. DNA of the CDR3: TGTGCCAGCAGCCGCCCTGAGCATGTCCAAGAGACCCAGTACTTC. This sequence encodes CASSRPEHVQETQYF.

This clonotype has more than one count but fewer than ten. The chain links TRBV12-3 or TRBV12-4 to TRBJ1-1; D is perhaps TRBD1 (6 bases). Trimming cost V 7 bases and J 4 bases, with 16 bases left between them. CDR3 length: 14 amino acids. For the CDR3, the DNA is TGTGCCAGCACCGCGACAGGTACGGGCACTGAAGCTTTCTTT. It translates to CASTATGTGTEAFF.

This clonotype was observed a handful of times. The CDR3 region has the DNA TGCGCCAGCAGCGCTCGTAGGAACACTGAAGCTTTCTTT. Its protein product is CASSARRNTEAFF. V and J are TRBV4-1 and TRBJ1-1; no definite D call. The CDR3 loop spans 13 amino acids. Trimming removed 5 bases from V and 1 base from J, with 8 bases in between. Germline CDR1 MGHRA, CDR2 YSYEKL.

This clonotype was seen many times. The genes are TRBV20-1 and TRBJ2-7; 7 bases match TRBD2. The V segment lost 6 bases and the J segment 0 bases; nucleotides outside the gene matches: 11. Germline CDR1 is DFQATT and CDR2 is SNEGSKA (reference sequence). The CDR3 sequence is 15 residues long. CDR3 DNA: TGCAGTGCCCTAGGGAATCGGGACTACTCCTACGAGCAGTACTTC. It encodes CSALGNRDYSYEQYF.

This clonotype was detected many times. The V gene is TRBV5-1, the J gene TRBJ2-1; D is uncertain. The germline V and J ends were trimmed by 5 bases and 4 bases, with 7 bases remaining between them. The CDR3 runs 12 residues. The germline V gene encodes CDR1 SGHRS and CDR2 YFSETQ. CDR3 sequence (DNA): TGCGCCAGCAGGCCGTCGTACAATGAGCAGTTCTTC. Translation gives CASRPSYNEQFF.

This clonotype was counted many times. The chain carries TRBV4-1 and TRBJ1-1; D is unresolved. This CDR3 has 17 residues. Germline assignment: CDR1 MGHRA and CDR2 YSYEKL. V dropped 1 base and J dropped 1 base, with 16 bases sitting between them. CDR3 DNA: TGCGCCAGCAGCCAAGCCCCAAGCGGTTTAGCGAACACTGAAGCTTTCTTT. As protein: CASSQAPSGLANTEAFF.

The chain joins TRBV28 to TRBJ2-1; D may be TRBD1 or TRBD2 (5 bases each). CDR3 size: 17 residues. Trimming cost V 6 bases and J 1 base, with 19 bases left between them. Germline V gene lookup returns CDR1 MDHEN and CDR2 SYDVKM. CDR3 sequence (DNA): TGTGCCAGCAGCTATAGCCCGGGGTCAGGGTCCTACAATGAGCAGTTCTTC. This gives the protein CASSYSPGSGSYNEQFF. The full variable domain, completed using reference TRBV28 and TRBJ2-1, is DVKVTQSSRYLVKRTGEKVFLECVQDMDHENMFWYRQDPGLGLRLIYFSYDVKMKEKGDIPEGYSVSREKKERFSLILESASTNQTSMYLCASSYSPGSGSYNEQFFGPGTRLTVL.

This clonotype was picked up many times. The gene calls are TRBV5-5 and TRBJ2-5, with 8 bases aligning to TRBD2. V was clipped by 2 bases and J by 6 bases; unmatched bases: 6. Germline V gives CDR1 SGHKS, CDR2 YYEKEE (reference sequence). CDR3 length equals 14 residues. This chain's CDR3 is CASSFLSGGKTQYF. The CDR3 DNA sequence: TGTGCCAGCAGCTTCCTTTCGGGGGGGAAGACCCAGTACTTC. Looking up the rest from reference TRBV5-5 and TRBJ2-5 gives the full variable domain: DAGVTQSPTHLIKTRGQQVTLRCSPISGHKSVSWYQQVLGQGPQFIFQYYEKEERGRGNFPDRFSARQFPNYSSELNVNALLLGDSALYLCASSFLSGGKTQYFGPGTRLLVL.

This chain links TRBV11-2 with TRBJ2-5; D remains unclear. CDR1 and CDR2 (germline): SGHAT, FQNNGV. V was pared by 8 bases and J by 2 bases, with 12 bases between. The CDR3 has 13 amino acids. The CDR3 region has the DNA TGTGCCAGCCGTTGGGCTGGGCAAGAGACCCAGTACTTC. Translated, it gives CASRWAGQETQYF.

This clonotype has at least ten counts. The rearrangement joins TRBV6-1 to TRBJ1-5; D ambiguous. Looked up from germline, CDR1 is MNHNS and CDR2 is SASEGT. Trimming pared 7 bases from V and 4 bases from J, leaving 11 bases between. This CDR3 contains 13 residues. Here the CDR3 reads CASTRALNQPQHF. CDR3 nucleotide sequence: TGTGCCAGCACCCGGGCCCTTAATCAGCCCCAGCATTTT.

This clonotype was picked up many times. The chain has TRBV12-3 or TRBV12-4 and TRBJ1-2; 7 bases are shared with TRBD1. The CDR3 extends over 13 amino acids. V dropped 1 base and J dropped 7; count of bases not matched to a gene: 3. CDR3 in DNA: TGTGCCAGCAGTTTAGGGACAGGCGGTGGCTACACCTTC. Amino acid sequence: CASSLGTGGGYTF.

The V call is TRBV6-1, the J call TRBJ2-3; D is ambiguous. CDR1 and CDR2 (germline): MNHNS, SASEGT. This CDR3 contains 15 residues. Deletions cut 4 bases from V and 1 base from J, with 12 bases between. This CDR3 is CASSVFSLGTDTQYF. In DNA, the CDR3 is TGTGCCAGCAGTGTTTTCAGCTTGGGCACAGATACGCAGTATTTT.

This clonotype was seen at least ten times. The chain couples TRBV12-3 or TRBV12-4 to TRBJ2-2; D is ambiguous. The CDR3 runs 11 residues. The ends were cut back, 6 bases at V and 4 bases at J, with 3 bases in the middle. CDR3 sequence reads: CASRATGELFF. CDR3 nucleotides: TGTGCCAGCAGGGCCACCGGGGAGCTGTTTTTT.

This clonotype was seen many times. The J gene is TRBJ1-1, the V gene TRBV20-1, with unresolved D. CDR1 is DFQATT, CDR2 SNEGSKA, per germline (reference sequence). CDR3 length: 15 amino acids. The ends were cut back, 5 bases at V and 0 bases at J, with 16 bases in the middle. The CDR3 here is CSAPTGNYVNTEAFF. In DNA, the CDR3 is TGCAGTGCTCCGACTGGGAATTATGTGAACACTGAAGCTTTCTTT.